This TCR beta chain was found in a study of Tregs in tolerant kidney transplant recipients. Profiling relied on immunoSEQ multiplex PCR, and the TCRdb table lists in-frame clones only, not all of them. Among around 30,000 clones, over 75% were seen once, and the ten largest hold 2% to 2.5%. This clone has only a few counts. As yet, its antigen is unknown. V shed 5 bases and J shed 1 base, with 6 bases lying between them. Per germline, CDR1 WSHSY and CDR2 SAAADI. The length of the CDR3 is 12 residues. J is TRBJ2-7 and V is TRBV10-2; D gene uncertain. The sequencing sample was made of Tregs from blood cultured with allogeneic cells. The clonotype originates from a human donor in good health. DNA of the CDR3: TGCGCCAGCAGTTTCAGGTCCTACGAGCAGTACTTC. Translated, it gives CASSFRSYEQYF.